This T cell receptor beta chain was recovered during a study of blood T cell repertoires in COVID-19. The repertoire was sequenced with immunoSEQ multiplex PCR; TCRdb's copy has only in-frame clones and lacks some. In the table there are 150,000 to 200,000 clones, around 89% of which are singletons. There are 13 residues in the CDR3. V gave up 4 bases and J gave up 0 bases, with 4 bases separating them. The germline V gene has CDR1 LGHNA and CDR2 YNFKEQ. The count of this clone is one. The sequence came from a woman in her thirties with acute or convalescent COVID-19. J is TRBJ2-1 and V is TRBV4-2; no definite D call. Sample: peripheral blood. The CDR3 DNA reads TGTGCCAGCAGCCCTAACTCCTACAATGAGCAGTTCTTC. As protein: CASSPNSYNEQFF.